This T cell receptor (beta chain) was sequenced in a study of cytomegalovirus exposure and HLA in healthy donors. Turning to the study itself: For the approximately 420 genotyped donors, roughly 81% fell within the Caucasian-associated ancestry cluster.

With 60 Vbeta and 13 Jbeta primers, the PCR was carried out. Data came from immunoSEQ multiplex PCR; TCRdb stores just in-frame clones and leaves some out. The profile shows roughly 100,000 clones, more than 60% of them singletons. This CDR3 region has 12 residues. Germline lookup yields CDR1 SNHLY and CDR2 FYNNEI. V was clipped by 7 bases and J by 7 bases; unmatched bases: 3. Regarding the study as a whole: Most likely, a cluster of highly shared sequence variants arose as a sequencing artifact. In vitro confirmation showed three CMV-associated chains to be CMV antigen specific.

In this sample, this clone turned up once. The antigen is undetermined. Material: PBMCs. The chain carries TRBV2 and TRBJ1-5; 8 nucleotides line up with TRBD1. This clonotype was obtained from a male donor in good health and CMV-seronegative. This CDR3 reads CASKTGAQPQHF. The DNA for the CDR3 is TGTGCCAGCAAGACAGGGGCCCAGCCCCAGCATTTT.